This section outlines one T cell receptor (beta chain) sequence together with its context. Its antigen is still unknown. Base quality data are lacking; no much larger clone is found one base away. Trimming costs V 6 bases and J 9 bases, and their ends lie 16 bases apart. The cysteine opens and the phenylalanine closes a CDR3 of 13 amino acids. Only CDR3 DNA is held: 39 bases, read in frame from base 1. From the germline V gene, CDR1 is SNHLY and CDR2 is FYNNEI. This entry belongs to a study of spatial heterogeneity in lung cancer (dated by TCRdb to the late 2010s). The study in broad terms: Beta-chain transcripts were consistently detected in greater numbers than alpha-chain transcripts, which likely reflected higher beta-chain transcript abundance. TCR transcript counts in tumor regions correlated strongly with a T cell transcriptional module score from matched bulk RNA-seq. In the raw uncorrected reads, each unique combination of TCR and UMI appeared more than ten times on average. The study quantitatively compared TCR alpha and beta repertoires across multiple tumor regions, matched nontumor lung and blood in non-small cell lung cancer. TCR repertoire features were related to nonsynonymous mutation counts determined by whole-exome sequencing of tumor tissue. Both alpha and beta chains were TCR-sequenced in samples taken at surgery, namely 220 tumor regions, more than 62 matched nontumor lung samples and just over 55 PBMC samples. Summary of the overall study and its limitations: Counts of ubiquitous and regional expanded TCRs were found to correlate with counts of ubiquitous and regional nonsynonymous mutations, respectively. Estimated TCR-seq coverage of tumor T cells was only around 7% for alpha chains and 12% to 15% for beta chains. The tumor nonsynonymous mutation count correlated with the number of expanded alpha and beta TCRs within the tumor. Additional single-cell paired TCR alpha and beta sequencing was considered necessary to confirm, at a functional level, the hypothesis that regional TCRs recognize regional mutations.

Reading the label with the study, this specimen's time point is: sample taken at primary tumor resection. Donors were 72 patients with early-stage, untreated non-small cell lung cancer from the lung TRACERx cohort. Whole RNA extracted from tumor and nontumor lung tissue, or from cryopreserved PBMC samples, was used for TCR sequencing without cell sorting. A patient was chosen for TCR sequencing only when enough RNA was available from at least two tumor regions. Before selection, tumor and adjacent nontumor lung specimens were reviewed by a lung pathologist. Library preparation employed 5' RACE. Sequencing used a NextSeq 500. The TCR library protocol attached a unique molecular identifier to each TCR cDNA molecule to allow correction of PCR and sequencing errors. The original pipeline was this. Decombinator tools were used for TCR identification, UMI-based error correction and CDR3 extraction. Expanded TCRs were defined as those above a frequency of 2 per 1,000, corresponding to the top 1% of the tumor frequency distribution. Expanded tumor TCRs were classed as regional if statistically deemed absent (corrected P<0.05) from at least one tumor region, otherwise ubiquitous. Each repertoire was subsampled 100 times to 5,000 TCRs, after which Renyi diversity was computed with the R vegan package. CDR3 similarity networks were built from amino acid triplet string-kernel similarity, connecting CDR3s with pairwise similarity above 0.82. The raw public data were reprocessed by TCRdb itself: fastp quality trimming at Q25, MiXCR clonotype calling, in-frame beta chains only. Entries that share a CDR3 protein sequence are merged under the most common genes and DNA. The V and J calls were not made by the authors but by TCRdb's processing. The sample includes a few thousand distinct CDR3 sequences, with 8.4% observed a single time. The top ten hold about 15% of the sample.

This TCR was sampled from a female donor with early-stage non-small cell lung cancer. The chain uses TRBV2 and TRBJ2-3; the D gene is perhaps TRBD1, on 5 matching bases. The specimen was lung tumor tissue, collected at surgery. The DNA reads TGTGCCAGCAGGGGGCTATCAAGGGGAACGCAGTATTTT. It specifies CASRGLSRGTQYF.